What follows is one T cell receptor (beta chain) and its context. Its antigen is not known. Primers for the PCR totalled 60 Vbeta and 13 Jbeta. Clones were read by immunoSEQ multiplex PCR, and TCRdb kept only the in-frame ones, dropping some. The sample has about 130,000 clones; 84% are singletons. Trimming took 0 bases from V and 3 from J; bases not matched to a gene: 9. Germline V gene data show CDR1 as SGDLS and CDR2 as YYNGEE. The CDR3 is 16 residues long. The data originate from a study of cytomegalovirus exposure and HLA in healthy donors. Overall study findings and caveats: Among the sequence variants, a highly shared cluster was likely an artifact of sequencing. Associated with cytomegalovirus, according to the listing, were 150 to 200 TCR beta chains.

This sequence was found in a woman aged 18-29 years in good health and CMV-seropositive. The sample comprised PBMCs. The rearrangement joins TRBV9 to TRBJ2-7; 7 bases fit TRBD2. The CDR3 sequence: CASSVEGGTELYEQYF. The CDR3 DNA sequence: TGTGCCAGCAGCGTAGAGGGAGGGACGGAGCTCTACGAGCAGTACTTC.